Listed below are T cell receptor beta chains from one sample, sequenced in a study of shared clonotypes between healthy human individuals. Measured with immunoSEQ multiplex PCR; TCRdb has only the in-frame clones, and not every one. The table records over 2 million clones, 85% to 95% of them present only once. The sample was naive CD4+ T cells sorted from blood. These receptors were obtained from a young man in good health. The CDR3 runs from the conserved cysteine through the conserved F or W. D genes are given only for firm matches. The listing skips clone size in some rows; elsewhere it reads once, few, many or a size class.

clone size	V gene	D gene	J gene	CDR3 protein	CDR3 DNA
-	TRBV14	TRBD2	TRBJ2-3	CASSLAGGEAHTQYF	TGTGCCAGCAGCTTAGCGGGGGGCGAGGCGCATACGCAGTATTTT
-	TRBV6-1	TRBD1	TRBJ2-5	CASGRSGTAAETQYF	TGTGCCAGCGGCCGGAGTGGGACAGCAGCGGAGACCCAGTACTTC
-	TRBV28	-	TRBJ1-6	CASSIPAAPLHF	TGTGCCAGCTCAATCCCGGCGGCACCCCTCCACTTT
-	TRBV28	-	TRBJ1-2	CASIGEGGRSYGYTF	TGTGCCAGCATCGGGGAGGGGGGAAGATCCTATGGCTACACCTTC
-	TRBV18	TRBD1	TRBJ1-5	CASSKTGEGQPQHF	TGTGCCAGCTCAAAAACAGGGGAGGGTCAGCCCCAGCATTTT
-	TRBV5-1	-	TRBJ1-2	CASSLEGPVADF	TGCGCCAGCAGCTTGGAGGGGCCGGTGGCGGACTTC
once	TRBV7-9	-	TRBJ1-1	CASSLLPNTEAFF	TGTGCCAGCAGCTTACTCCCGAACACTGAAGCTTTCTTT
-	TRBV30	-	TRBJ1-2	CAWSVRRDSYGYTF	TGTGCCTGGAGTGTACGGCGGGACTCCTATGGCTACACCTTC
-	TRBV9	TRBD2	TRBJ2-2	CASSSRTSGYTGELFF	TGTGCCAGCAGCAGCCGGACTAGCGGGTACACCGGGGAGCTGTTTTTT
-	TRBV6-5	-	TRBJ1-6	CASSFRVANNSPLHF	TGTGCCAGCAGTTTTCGAGTAGCCAATAATTCACCCCTCCACTTT
-	TRBV14	-	TRBJ2-2	CASSPSRTGELFF	TGTGCCAGCAGCCCTTCTCGAACCGGGGAGCTGTTTTTT